The clone carrying this TCR beta chain was seen only a few times. Profiled with immunoSEQ multiplex PCR; TCRdb holds only in-frame clones, not every one. The sample has around 180,000 clones; approximately 86% are singletons. These data come from a study of control samples from healthy donors and cancer patients. V dropped 0 bases and J dropped 3; count of bases not matched to a gene: 11. The CDR3 has 17 residues. Germline lookup yields CDR1 SGHDT and CDR2 YYEEEE. The TCR sequence derives from a woman aged 25 to 39 in good health. Sequenced: blood. The chain employs TRBV5-6 and TRBJ2-7; 8 positions match TRBD1. In DNA, the CDR3 is TGTGCCAGCAGCTTGGCCGTTGGGACAGGAGTAAACTACGAGCAGTACTTC. This sequence encodes CASSLAVGTGVNYEQYF.